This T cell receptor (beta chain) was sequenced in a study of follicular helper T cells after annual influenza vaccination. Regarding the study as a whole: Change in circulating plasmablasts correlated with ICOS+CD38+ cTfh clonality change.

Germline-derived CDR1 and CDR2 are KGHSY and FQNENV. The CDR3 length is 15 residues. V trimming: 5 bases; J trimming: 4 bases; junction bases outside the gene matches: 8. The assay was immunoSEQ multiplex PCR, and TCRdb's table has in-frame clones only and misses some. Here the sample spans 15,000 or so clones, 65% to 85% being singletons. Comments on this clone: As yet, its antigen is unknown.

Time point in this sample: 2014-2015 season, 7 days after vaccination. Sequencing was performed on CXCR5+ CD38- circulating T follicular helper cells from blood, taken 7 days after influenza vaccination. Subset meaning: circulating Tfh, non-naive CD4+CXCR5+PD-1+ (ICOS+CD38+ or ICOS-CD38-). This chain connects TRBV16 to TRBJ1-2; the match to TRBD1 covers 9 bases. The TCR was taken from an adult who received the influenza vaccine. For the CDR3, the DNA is TGTGCCAGCAGCACGATAGACAGGGGGATCTATGGCTACACCTTC. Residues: CASSTIDRGIYGYTF.